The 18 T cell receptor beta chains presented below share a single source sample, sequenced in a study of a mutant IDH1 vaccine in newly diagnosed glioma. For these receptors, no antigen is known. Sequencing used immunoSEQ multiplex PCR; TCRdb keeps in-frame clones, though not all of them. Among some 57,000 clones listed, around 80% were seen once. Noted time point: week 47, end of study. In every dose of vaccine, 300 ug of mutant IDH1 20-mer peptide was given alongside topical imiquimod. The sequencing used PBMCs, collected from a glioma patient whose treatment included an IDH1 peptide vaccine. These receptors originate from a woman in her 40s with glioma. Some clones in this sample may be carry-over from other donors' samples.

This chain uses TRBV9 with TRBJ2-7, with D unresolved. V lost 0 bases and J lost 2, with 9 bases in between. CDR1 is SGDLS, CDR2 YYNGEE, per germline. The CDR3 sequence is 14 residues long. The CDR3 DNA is TGTGCCAGCAGCGTAGGGCAGTTGACCTACGAGCAGTACTTC. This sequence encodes CASSVGQLTYEQYF.

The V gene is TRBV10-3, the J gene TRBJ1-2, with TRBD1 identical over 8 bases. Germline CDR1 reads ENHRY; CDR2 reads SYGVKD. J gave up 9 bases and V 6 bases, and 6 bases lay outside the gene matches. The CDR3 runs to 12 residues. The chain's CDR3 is CAISWTGTSYTF. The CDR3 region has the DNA TGTGCCATCAGCTGGACAGGGACGAGCTACACCTTC.

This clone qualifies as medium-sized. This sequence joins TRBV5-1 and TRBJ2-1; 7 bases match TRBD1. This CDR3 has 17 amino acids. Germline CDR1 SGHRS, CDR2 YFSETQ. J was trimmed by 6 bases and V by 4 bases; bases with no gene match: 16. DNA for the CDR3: TGCGCCAGCAGCCCTCGATACCGGGACAGAGATCTCAATGAGCAGTTCTTC. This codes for CASSPRYRDRDLNEQFF.

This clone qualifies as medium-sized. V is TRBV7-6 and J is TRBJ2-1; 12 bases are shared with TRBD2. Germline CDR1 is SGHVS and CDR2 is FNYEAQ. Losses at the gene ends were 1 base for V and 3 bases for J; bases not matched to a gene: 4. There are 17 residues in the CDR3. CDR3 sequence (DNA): TGTGCCAGCAGCTTAGGTCTAGCGGGGGGGTACTACAATGAGCAGTTCTTC. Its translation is CASSLGLAGGYYNEQFF.

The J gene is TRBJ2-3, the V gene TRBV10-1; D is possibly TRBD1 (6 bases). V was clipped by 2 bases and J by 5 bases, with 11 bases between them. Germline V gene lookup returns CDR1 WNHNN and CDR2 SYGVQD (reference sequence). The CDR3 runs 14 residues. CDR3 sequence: CASSEGQWGDTQYF. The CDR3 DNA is TGCGCCAGCAGTGAGGGACAGTGGGGAGATACGCAGTATTTT.

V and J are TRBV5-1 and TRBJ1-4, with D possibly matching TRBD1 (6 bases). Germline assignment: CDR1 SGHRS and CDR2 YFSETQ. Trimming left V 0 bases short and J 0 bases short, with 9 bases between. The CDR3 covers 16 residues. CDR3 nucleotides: TGCGCCAGCAGCTTGGGAGGGGGGACAACTAATGAAAAACTGTTTTTT. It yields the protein CASSLGGGTTNEKLFF. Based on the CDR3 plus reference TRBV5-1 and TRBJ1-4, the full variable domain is KAGVTQTPRYLIKTRGQQVTLSCSPISGHRSVSWYQQTPGQGLQFLFEYFSETQRNKGNFPGRFSGRQFSNSRSEMNVSTLELGDSALYLCASSLGGGTTNEKLFFGSGTQLSVL.

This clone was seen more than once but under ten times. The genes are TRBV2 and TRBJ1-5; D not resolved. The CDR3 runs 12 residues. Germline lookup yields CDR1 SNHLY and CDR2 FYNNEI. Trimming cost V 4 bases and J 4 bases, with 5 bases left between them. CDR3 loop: CASSGGNQPQHF. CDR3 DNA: TGTGCCAGCAGTGGGGGTAATCAGCCCCAGCATTTT.

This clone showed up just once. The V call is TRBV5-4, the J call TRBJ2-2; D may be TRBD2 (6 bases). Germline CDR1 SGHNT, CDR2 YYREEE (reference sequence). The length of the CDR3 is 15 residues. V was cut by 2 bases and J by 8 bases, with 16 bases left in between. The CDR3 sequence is CASSLPGRREGELFF. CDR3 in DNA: TGTGCCAGCAGCTTACCCGGGAGACGCGAAGGGGAGCTGTTTTTT.

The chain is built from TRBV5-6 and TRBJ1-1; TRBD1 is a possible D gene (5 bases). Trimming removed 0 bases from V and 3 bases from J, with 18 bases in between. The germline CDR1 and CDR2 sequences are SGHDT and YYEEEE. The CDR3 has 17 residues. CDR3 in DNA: TGTGCCAGCAGCTTGGGACCACCGACTTCCAGGGACACTGAAGCTTTCTTT. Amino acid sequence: CASSLGPPTSRDTEAFF.

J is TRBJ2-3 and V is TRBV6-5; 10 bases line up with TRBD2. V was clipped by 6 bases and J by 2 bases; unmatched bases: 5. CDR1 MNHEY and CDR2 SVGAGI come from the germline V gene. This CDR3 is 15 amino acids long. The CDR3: CASRSGTSDTDTQYF. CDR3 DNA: TGTGCCAGCAGGTCCGGGACTAGCGACACAGATACGCAGTATTTT.

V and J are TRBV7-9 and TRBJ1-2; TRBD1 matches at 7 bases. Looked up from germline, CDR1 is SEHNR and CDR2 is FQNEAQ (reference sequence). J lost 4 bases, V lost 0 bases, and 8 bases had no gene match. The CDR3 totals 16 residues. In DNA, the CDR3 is TGTGCCAGCAGCTTAGCGGGTGGACAGGCGCTCTATGGCTACACCTTC. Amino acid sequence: CASSLAGGQALYGYTF.

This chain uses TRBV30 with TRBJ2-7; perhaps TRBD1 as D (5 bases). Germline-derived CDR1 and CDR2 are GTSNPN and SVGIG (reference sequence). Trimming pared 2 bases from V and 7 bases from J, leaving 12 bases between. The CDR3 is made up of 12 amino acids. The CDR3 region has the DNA TGTGCCTGGAGTTACAGGTTAGGGGAGCAGTACTTC. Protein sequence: CAWSYRLGEQYF.

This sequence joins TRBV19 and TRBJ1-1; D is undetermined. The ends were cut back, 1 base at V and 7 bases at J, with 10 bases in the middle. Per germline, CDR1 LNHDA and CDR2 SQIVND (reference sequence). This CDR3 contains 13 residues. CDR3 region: CASSIGQAREAFF. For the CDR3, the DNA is TGTGCCAGTAGTATAGGCCAGGCCCGTGAAGCTTTCTTT.

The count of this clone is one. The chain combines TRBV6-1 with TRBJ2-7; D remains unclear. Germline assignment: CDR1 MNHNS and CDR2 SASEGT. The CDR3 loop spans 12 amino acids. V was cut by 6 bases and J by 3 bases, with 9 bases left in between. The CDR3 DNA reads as TGTGCCAGCAGGGCTAGATACTACGAGCAGTACTTC. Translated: CASRARYYEQYF.

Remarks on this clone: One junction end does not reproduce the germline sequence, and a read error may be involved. The CDR3 nucleotides are TGTGCTAGCAGCTTAGGAGATCAGGGCTACGAGCAGTACTTC. Its protein is CASSLGDQGYEQYF. This chain connects TRBV7-7 to TRBJ2-7; a weak D match, TRBD1 (5 bases). The CDR3 covers 14 residues. Germline assignment: CDR1 SSHAT and CDR2 FNYEAQ (reference sequence). The whole variable domain, filled in from reference TRBV7-7 and TRBJ2-7, reads GAGVSQSPRYKVTKRGQDVTLRCDPISSHATLYWYQQALGQGPEFLTYFNYEAQPDKSGLPSDRFSAERPEGSISTLTIQRTEQRDSAMYRCASSLGDQGYEQYFGPGTRLTVT.

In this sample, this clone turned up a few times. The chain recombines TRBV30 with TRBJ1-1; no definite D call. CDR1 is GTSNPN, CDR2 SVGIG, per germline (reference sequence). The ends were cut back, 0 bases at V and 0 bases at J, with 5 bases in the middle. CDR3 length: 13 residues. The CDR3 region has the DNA TGTGCCTGGAGTGTACGTTTGAACACTGAAGCTTTCTTT. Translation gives CAWSVRLNTEAFF.

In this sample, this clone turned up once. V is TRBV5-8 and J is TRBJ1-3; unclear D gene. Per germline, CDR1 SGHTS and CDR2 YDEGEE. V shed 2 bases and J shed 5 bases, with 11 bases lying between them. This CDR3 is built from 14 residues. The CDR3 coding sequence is TGTGCCAGCAGCTTCCCCCCGTTGAGAAACACCATATATTTT. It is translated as CASSFPPLRNTIYF.

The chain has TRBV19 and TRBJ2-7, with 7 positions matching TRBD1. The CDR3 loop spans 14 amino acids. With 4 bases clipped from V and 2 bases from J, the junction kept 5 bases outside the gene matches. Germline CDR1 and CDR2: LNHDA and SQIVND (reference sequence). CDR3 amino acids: CASSTQTGPYEQYF. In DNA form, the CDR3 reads TGTGCCAGTAGTACTCAGACAGGGCCCTACGAGCAGTACTTC.